The source of this T cell receptor beta chain is a study of regulatory T cells in long-lasting Graves disease. This clonotype was seen at least ten times. Its target is unknown. Study-wide points: Accuracy was perhaps lowered by the small sample size. TRBV28, TRBJ1-2 and TRBJ2-5 were segments that persistent disease favored.

Time point defined: newly diagnosed GD, antithyroid drugs for less than 3 months. The TCR library was prepared using RNA isolated from PBMCs. Patient provenance is recorded as an endocrinology department in Xi'an, China. Germline V gene data show CDR1 as SGHRS and CDR2 as YFSETQ. The CDR3 is 14 amino acids. With 4 bases removed from V and 6 bases from J, the gap between germline ends came to 13 bases. Construction of the TCR beta libraries employed iRepertoire HTBI primers in conjunction with Arm-PCR of CDR3 regions. Via MiXCR, TCRdb re-called the multiplex PCR reads, giving one row per CDR3 protein. The sample lists 250,000 to 400,000 distinct CDR3 sequences, under 20% occurring once.

The sequence was collected from a female donor with Graves disease. The sample consisted of peripheral blood mononuclear cells (PBMCs), taken at new diagnosis, from a patient treated with antithyroid drugs. The V call is TRBV5-1, the J call TRBJ2-2; a weak D match, TRBD2 (6 bases). DNA for the CDR3: TGCGCCAGCAGCCTAGAGACTAGGGCCGGGGAGCTGTTTTTT. This gives the protein CASSLETRAGELFF. Based on the CDR3 plus reference TRBV5-1 and TRBJ2-2, the full variable domain is KAGVTQTPRYLIKTRGQQVTLSCSPISGHRSVSWYQQTPGQGLQFLFEYFSETQRNKGNFPGRFSGRQFSNSRSEMNVSTLELGDSALYLCASSLETRAGELFFGEGSRLTVL.